This T cell receptor (beta chain) was documented in a study of cytomegalovirus exposure and HLA in healthy donors. Vbeta (60) and Jbeta (13) primers were used in the PCR. Clones were read by immunoSEQ multiplex PCR, and TCRdb kept only the in-frame ones, dropping some. The profile shows 60,000 to 100,000 clones, 78% of them singletons. Germline V gene lookup returns CDR1 SNHLY and CDR2 FYNNEI. The CDR3 contains 13 residues. V trimming: 11 bases; J trimming: 5 bases; junction bases outside the gene matches: 9. The chain recombines TRBV2 with TRBJ1-2; 9 bases map to TRBD1. This clonotype originated in a male donor in good health and CMV-seropositive. Sequencing was done on a sample of PBMCs. CDR3 nucleotides: TGTGCCGTCAGCGGAGGGACAGGGTATGGCTACACCTTC. Encoded protein: CAVSGGTGYGYTF.